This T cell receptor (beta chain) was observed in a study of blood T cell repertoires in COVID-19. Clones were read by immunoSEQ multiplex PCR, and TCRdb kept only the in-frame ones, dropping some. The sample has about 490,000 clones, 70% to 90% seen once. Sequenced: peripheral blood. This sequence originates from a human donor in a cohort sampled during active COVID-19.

CDR3 coding DNA: TGTGCCAGCAGCGTTCAACAGGGAGTAAACTATGGCTACACCTTC. Amino acid sequence: CASSVQQGVNYGYTF. The chain has TRBV7-8 and TRBJ1-2; the D gene is possibly TRBD1 (6 bases). The length of the CDR3 is 15 residues. CDR1 and CDR2 from the germline V gene are SGHVS and FQNEAQ. Trimming took off 5 bases at V and 2 bases at J, with 15 bases between the two ends.